A selection of T cell receptor beta chains follows, all from one sample in a study of regulatory T cells in long-lasting Graves disease. TCRdb reprocessed the multiplex PCR reads with MiXCR, giving one entry per CDR3 protein. The sample records over 650,000 distinct CDR3 sequences, around 30% being singletons. Sequencing was performed on peripheral blood mononuclear cells (PBMCs), taken when the disease was refractory, from a patient treated with antithyroid drugs. These receptor sequences come from a female donor with Graves disease. CDR3s include the opening cysteine and the closing phenylalanine or tryptophan. Each record gives: CDR3 length, J gene, D gene, clone size, V gene, CDR3 DNA, CDR3 protein. A D gene is named only where the DNA matches it firmly. Clone size is stated in some rows and not others, as once, few, many or a class when expanded.

length: 13
J: TRBJ1-2
D: -
size: many
V: TRBV28
DNA: TGTGCCACCTCTGAGGGGAGGAACAGAGGCTACACCTTC
CDR3: CATSEGRNRGYTF

length: 14
J: TRBJ1-1
D: -
size: few
V: TRBV15
DNA: TGTGCCACCAGCCGCCGGGGCTTGAACACTGAAGCTTTCTTT
CDR3: CATSRRGLNTEAFF

length: 12
J: TRBJ1-1
D: -
size: many
V: TRBV11-2
DNA: TGTGCCAGCAGCCTGTGGAGGACTGAAGCTTTCTTT
CDR3: CASSLWRTEAFF

length: 13
J: TRBJ1-2
D: -
size: -
V: TRBV10-3
DNA: TGTGCCGCCTCCCCAAGGGGCGAGGATGGCTACACCTTC
CDR3: CAASPRGEDGYTF

length: 12
J: TRBJ2-5
D: TRBD2
size: few
V: TRBV29-1
DNA: TGCAGCGTAGGACTAGCGGGAGAGACCCAGTACTTC
CDR3: CSVGLAGETQYF

length: 15
J: TRBJ2-5
D: TRBD2
size: many
V: TRBV29-1
DNA: TGCAGCGTTGGTGCAGCGGGAGGGAAAGGAGAGACCCAGTACTTC
CDR3: CSVGAAGGKGETQYF

length: 14
J: TRBJ1-4
D: -
size: -
V: TRBV7-8
DNA: TGTGCCAGCAGCGGCTTGGGGGGTAATGAAAAACTGTTTTTT
CDR3: CASSGLGGNEKLFF

length: 15
J: TRBJ1-5
D: TRBD1
size: -
V: TRBV5-5
DNA: TGTGCCAGCAGCACCGACAGGGTTAGCAATCAGCCCCAGCATTTT
CDR3: CASSTDRVSNQPQHF

length: 11
J: TRBJ2-5
D: TRBD2
size: -
V: TRBV30
DNA: TGTGCCTGTTGCGGGGGAGAGACCCAGTACTTC
CDR3: CACCGGETQYF

length: 15
J: TRBJ1-5
D: -
size: many
V: TRBV28
DNA: TGTGCCAGCAGTGGACCGACGGTGGGCAATCAGCCCCAGCATTTT
CDR3: CASSGPTVGNQPQHF

length: 16
J: TRBJ2-5
D: -
size: few
V: TRBV6-2/TRBV6-3
DNA: TGTGCCAGCAGTTACACCCGTGGGGGCGTGAGCGAGACCCAGTACTTC
CDR3: CASSYTRGGVSETQYF

length: 14
J: TRBJ2-5
D: -
size: many
V: TRBV30
DNA: TGTGCCTGGAATCGGGACGGTCAGTCGGAGACCCAGTACTTC
CDR3: CAWNRDGQSETQYF

length: 13
J: TRBJ1-4
D: -
size: few
V: TRBV29-1
DNA: TGCAGCGTTGGTAGTGCAACTAATGAAAAACTGTTTTTT
CDR3: CSVGSATNEKLFF

length: 15
J: TRBJ2-7
D: TRBD2
size: few
V: TRBV11-2
DNA: TGTGCCAGCAGCCCAGCCGGGACTACCCAGTACGAGCAGTACTTC
CDR3: CASSPAGTTQYEQYF

length: 13
J: TRBJ2-7
D: TRBD2
size: -
V: TRBV29-1
DNA: TGCAGCGTTCAGCGGGGGAACAGGGAAAAGCAGTACTTC
CDR3: CSVQRGNREKQYF

length: 17
J: TRBJ2-2
D: TRBD2
size: once
V: TRBV9
DNA: TGTGCCAGCAGCTCAGGGGGACTAGCGGGACAAACCGGGGAGCTGTTTTTT
CDR3: CASSSGGLAGQTGELFF

length: 15
J: TRBJ1-1
D: -
size: -
V: TRBV6-1
DNA: TGTGCCAGCAGCTATCCTCGGACAGCGAACACTGAAGCTTTCTTT
CDR3: CASSYPRTANTEAFF

length: 15
J: TRBJ1-6
D: -
size: -
V: TRBV12-3/TRBV12-4
DNA: TGTGCCAGCAGTTTAAGTAGGAGGGGAGGTTCACCCCTCCACTTT
CDR3: CASSLSRRGGSPLHF

length: 14
J: TRBJ1-5
D: -
size: -
V: TRBV12-3/TRBV12-4
DNA: TGTGCCACCACCAGGGGCGGTAGCAATCAGCCCCAGCATTTT
CDR3: CATTRGGSNQPQHF

length: 15
J: TRBJ1-5
D: TRBD1
size: -
V: TRBV19
DNA: TGTGCCAGTAGTATAAGGACAGGAGGTCGTCAGCCCCAGCATTTT
CDR3: CASSIRTGGRQPQHF

length: 14
J: TRBJ1-1
D: -
size: many
V: TRBV2
DNA: TGTGCCAGCAGTGAAGGTCTCATGAACACTGAAGCTTTCTTT
CDR3: CASSEGLMNTEAFF

length: 15
J: TRBJ2-7
D: TRBD2
size: few
V: TRBV20-1
DNA: TGCAGTGCTAATTTGGCGGCGGGAGGAGCCTACGAGCAGTACTTC
CDR3: CSANLAAGGAYEQYF

length: 18
J: TRBJ1-3
D: -
size: few
V: TRBV12-3/TRBV12-4
DNA: TGTGCCAGCAGTATCTTGGGGCAGAGTAAACTACGGGGAAACACCATATATTTT
CDR3: CASSILGQSKLRGNTIYF

length: 15
J: TRBJ1-2
D: -
size: -
V: TRBV7-2
DNA: TGTGCCAGCAGCTGGGGGGGACGGATCGCGCTTGGCTACACCTTC
CDR3: CASSWGGRIALGYTF

length: 13
J: TRBJ1-6
D: -
size: few
V: TRBV18
DNA: TGTGCCAGCACAACCAGGTTTAATTCACCCCTCCACTTT
CDR3: CASTTRFNSPLHF

length: 14
J: TRBJ1-4
D: -
size: -
V: TRBV5-1
DNA: TGCGCCAGCAGCTTGGGGACCTCGAATGAAAAACTGTTTTTT
CDR3: CASSLGTSNEKLFF

length: 17
J: TRBJ2-2
D: TRBD2
size: many
V: TRBV27
DNA: TGTGCCAGCAGTTTAAGACTAGCGGGAGGGGGGACCGGGGAGCTGTTTTTT
CDR3: CASSLRLAGGGTGELFF

length: 14
J: TRBJ1-1
D: -
size: many
V: TRBV6-1
DNA: TGTGCCAGCAGTGAAGCTTGGCAGAACACTGAAGCTTTCTTT
CDR3: CASSEAWQNTEAFF

length: 12
J: TRBJ2-7
D: -
size: once
V: TRBV20-1
DNA: TGCAGTGCCATAGTAGGCTCCTACGAGCAGTACTTC
CDR3: CSAIVGSYEQYF

length: 13
J: TRBJ1-5
D: -
size: -
V: TRBV19
DNA: TGTGCCAGTAGTATAGATCTTGAGGAGCCCCAGCATTTT
CDR3: CASSIDLEEPQHF

length: 18
J: TRBJ2-5
D: TRBD2
size: -
V: TRBV12-5
DNA: TGTGCTAGTGCCGGCGGACTAGCGGGAGGGCCAAGGCAAGAGACCCAGTACTTC
CDR3: CASAGGLAGGPRQETQYF

length: 16
J: TRBJ1-1
D: -
size: -
V: TRBV15
DNA: TGTGCCACCAGCAGAGATAAGGCCCTTTGGGGTACTGAAGCTTTCTTT
CDR3: CATSRDKALWGTEAFF

length: 15
J: TRBJ2-5
D: TRBD1
size: -
V: TRBV24-1
DNA: TGTGCCACCAGTGATGGGGACAGGGGGCGCGAGACCCAGTACTTC
CDR3: CATSDGDRGRETQYF

length: 14
J: TRBJ1-4
D: -
size: -
V: TRBV5-1
DNA: TGCGCCAGCAGCTTCGGACAGAGAGGGGAAAAACTGTTTTTT
CDR3: CASSFGQRGEKLFF

length: 14
J: TRBJ1-1
D: TRBD1
size: -
V: TRBV20-1
DNA: TGCAGTGCTGGGCTAACAGGGGGGCGGACTGAAGCTTTCTTT
CDR3: CSAGLTGGRTEAFF

length: 16
J: TRBJ2-7
D: TRBD2
size: many
V: TRBV28
DNA: TGTGCCAGCAGTTCAACACTAGCGGGAGTATCGCGAGAGCAGTACTTC
CDR3: CASSSTLAGVSREQYF

length: 16
J: TRBJ1-5
D: -
size: many
V: TRBV6-1
DNA: TGTGCCAGCAGTCAATTGCCGGGACACGTCAATCAGCCCCAGCATTTT
CDR3: CASSQLPGHVNQPQHF

length: 13
J: TRBJ2-7
D: -
size: -
V: TRBV19
DNA: TGTGCCAGTAGTATCGGCCTTTACTACGAGCAGTACTTC
CDR3: CASSIGLYYEQYF

length: 18
J: TRBJ1-5
D: TRBD1
size: many
V: TRBV12-3/TRBV12-4
DNA: TGTGCCAGCAGTCAATACTTCACCGGGACAGGGGGCCATCAGCCCCAGCATTTT
CDR3: CASSQYFTGTGGHQPQHF

length: 15
J: TRBJ1-5
D: TRBD1
size: -
V: TRBV19
DNA: TGTGCCAGTAGTCCCGGGACAGTCAGCAATCAGCCCCAGCATTTT
CDR3: CASSPGTVSNQPQHF

length: 14
J: TRBJ2-5
D: TRBD1
size: -
V: TRBV28
DNA: TGTGCCAGCAGAGTACAGGGGGCGCGGGAGACCCAGTACTTC
CDR3: CASRVQGARETQYF

length: 15
J: TRBJ1-1
D: -
size: many
V: TRBV20-1
DNA: TGCAGTGCTAGAGCCACGAAAGGACTGAACACTGAAGCTTTCTTT
CDR3: CSARATKGLNTEAFF

length: 15
J: TRBJ1-1
D: -
size: -
V: TRBV7-9
DNA: TGTGCCAGCAGCTTCTATCCCGCCTCGAACACTGAAGCTTTCTTT
CDR3: CASSFYPASNTEAFF

length: 16
J: TRBJ1-5
D: -
size: -
V: TRBV27
DNA: TGTGCCAGCAGTTTCGGCAGGGGAAGCGTCAGTCAGCCCCAGCATTTT
CDR3: CASSFGRGSVSQPQHF

length: 16
J: TRBJ1-5
D: -
size: -
V: TRBV5-1
DNA: TGCGCCAGCAGCTTGGATGGGATGTATGGCAATCAGCCCCAGCATTTT
CDR3: CASSLDGMYGNQPQHF

length: 14
J: TRBJ1-6
D: -
size: few
V: TRBV9
DNA: TGTGCCAGCAGCCCATTGCGGGGGCCATCACCCCTCCACTTT
CDR3: CASSPLRGPSPLHF

length: 14
J: TRBJ1-6
D: -
size: few
V: TRBV6-2/TRBV6-3
DNA: TGTGCCAGCAGTTTCGGGCAGGACAATTCACCCCTCCACTTT
CDR3: CASSFGQDNSPLHF

length: 16
J: TRBJ1-5
D: TRBD1
size: few
V: TRBV6-5
DNA: TGTGCCAGCAGTTACGGGCAGGGGGCTCGAAATCAGCCCCAGCATTTT
CDR3: CASSYGQGARNQPQHF

length: 16
J: TRBJ2-1
D: TRBD1
size: -
V: TRBV6-2/TRBV6-3
DNA: TGTGCCAGCAGTGAAGCTGGCAGGGGGCCTTACAATGAGCAGTTCTTC
CDR3: CASSEAGRGPYNEQFF

length: 15
J: TRBJ2-6
D: -
size: -
V: TRBV27
DNA: TGTGCCAGCCGGGACCGGGCTTTAGGGGCCAACGTCCTGACTTTC
CDR3: CASRDRALGANVLTF

length: 15
J: TRBJ2-7
D: TRBD1
size: -
V: TRBV5-1
DNA: TGCGCCAGCAGCTCCAATCCGGGACAGGCCGCCGAGCAGTACTTC
CDR3: CASSSNPGQAAEQYF

length: 15
J: TRBJ1-5
D: -
size: -
V: TRBV20-1
DNA: TGCAGTGCTAGAGACGTCAACAGGGGCAATCAGCCCCAGCATTTT
CDR3: CSARDVNRGNQPQHF

length: 13
J: TRBJ2-2
D: -
size: -
V: TRBV30
DNA: TGTGCCCGGAGTGTTATGAGCACCGGGGAGCTGTTTTTT
CDR3: CARSVMSTGELFF

length: 15
J: TRBJ1-1
D: -
size: -
V: TRBV6-4
DNA: TGTGCCAGCAGTTTGTCCGTCACGGGGCGCACTGAAGCTTTCTTT
CDR3: CASSLSVTGRTEAFF

length: 18
J: TRBJ2-7
D: TRBD2
size: few
V: TRBV11-2
DNA: TGTGCCAGCAGCTCCAATGCGCTAGCGGGCCTACGCGGGCACGAGCAGTACTTC
CDR3: CASSSNALAGLRGHEQYF

length: 15
J: TRBJ1-5
D: -
size: many
V: TRBV28
DNA: TGTGCCAGCAAGGGGGTCGAGAGCTTCAATCAGCCCCAGCATTTT
CDR3: CASKGVESFNQPQHF

length: 13
J: TRBJ1-1
D: TRBD1
size: few
V: TRBV29-1
DNA: TGCAGCGTTACAGGGGCCTTGAACACTGAAGCTTTCTTT
CDR3: CSVTGALNTEAFF

length: 15
J: TRBJ1-2
D: TRBD1
size: -
V: TRBV11-2
DNA: TGTGCCAGCAGACCAGTCCGGGACAGGATTTATGGCTACACCTTC
CDR3: CASRPVRDRIYGYTF

length: 14
J: TRBJ2-7
D: TRBD2
size: -
V: TRBV3-1
DNA: TGTGCCAGCAGCCTGACTAGCGGGAGGGACGAGCAGTACTTC
CDR3: CASSLTSGRDEQYF

length: 17
J: TRBJ2-5
D: -
size: -
V: TRBV12-3/TRBV12-4
DNA: TGTGCCAGCAGCCCGCGAGCGTCTGGAGAAATCTGGGAGACCCAGTACTTC
CDR3: CASSPRASGEIWETQYF